Shown below are 20 T cell receptor beta chains from a single sample sequenced in a study of cytomegalovirus exposure and HLA in healthy donors. Sequencing was performed with immunoSEQ multiplex PCR; in TCRdb, only in-frame clones are kept and a portion is missing. The sample contains over 200,000 clones, 80% to 90% of which appear only once. The sequenced sample consisted of PBMCs. The receptors were gathered from a woman aged 18-29 years in good health and CMV-seronegative.

This sequence joins TRBV7-2 and TRBJ2-7; 7 bases are shared with TRBD1. Trimming cost V 5 bases and J 5 bases; bases outside gene matches: 9. Germline CDR1 is SGHTA and CDR2 is FQGNSA. The CDR3 runs 14 residues. In nucleotides, the CDR3 is TGTGCCAGCAGCACACGACAGGGCCCGGACGAGCAGTACTTC. Translating gives CASSTRQGPDEQYF.

Of note for this clone: The sample has other DNA sequences that encode this CDR3 too. The chain uses TRBV27 and TRBJ2-3; TRBD2 matches 9 bases. Per germline, CDR1 MNHEY and CDR2 SMNVEV (reference sequence). V trimming: 3 bases; J trimming: 3 bases; junction bases outside the gene matches: 1. The CDR3 length is 14 residues. The CDR3 DNA reads as TGTGCCAGCAGTTTGGGACTAGCAACAGATACGCAGTATTTT. Translation: CASSLGLATDTQYF.

V is TRBV27 and J is TRBJ2-1; tentatively, D is TRBD1 (5 bases). CDR3 length equals 15 residues. V lost 4 bases, J lost 3 bases, and 13 bases lay in between. Germline V lookup: CDR1 MNHEY, CDR2 SMNVEV (reference sequence). CDR3 in DNA: TGTGCCAGCAGTTCCCCTCAGGGATACTACAATGAGCAGTTCTTC. Encoded protein: CASSSPQGYYNEQFF.

J is TRBJ2-7 and V is TRBV28, with D possibly matching TRBD2 (6 bases). The V end lost 5 bases, the J end lost 6 bases, and 23 bases lay between the germline ends. CDR3 length: 16 amino acids. Germline CDR1 is MDHEN and CDR2 is SYDVKM. This CDR3 is CASSLPGTYLIGEQYF. As DNA, the CDR3 is TGTGCCAGCAGTCTCCCCGGGACTTACCTCATCGGCGAGCAGTACTTC.

Only one count was recorded for this clone. The chain has TRBV27 and TRBJ2-7; 10 bases agree with TRBD2. The CDR3 is 14 residues long. Germline V gene sequence: CDR1 MNHEY, CDR2 SMNVEV (reference sequence). J was trimmed by 5 bases and V by 3 bases; bases with no gene match: 4. In nucleotides, the CDR3 is TGTGCCAGCAGTTTTTGGACTAGCGGCCACGAGCAGTACTTC. This encodes CASSFWTSGHEQYF.

As regards this clone: Other DNA sequences from this sample encode an identical CDR3 as well. This chain links TRBV27 with TRBJ2-1, with 11 bases fitting TRBD1. The germline CDR1 and CDR2 sequences are MNHEY and SMNVEV (reference sequence). This CDR3 region has 14 residues. V trimming: 5 bases; J trimming: 4 bases; junction bases outside the gene matches: 1. The chain's CDR3 is CASSRDRGYNEQFF. CDR3 coding DNA: TGTGCCAGCAGTCGGGACAGGGGGTACAATGAGCAGTTCTTC.

The chain employs TRBV4-2 and TRBJ2-3; D is possibly TRBD1 (6 bases). Trimming pared 1 base from V and 3 bases from J, leaving 11 bases between. The CDR3 totals 15 residues. CDR1 is LGHNA, CDR2 YNFKEQ, per germline. The CDR3 DNA follows: TGTGCCAGCAGCCAAGGCAGGGGTCTAACAGATACGCAGTATTTT. It specifies CASSQGRGLTDTQYF.

This clone was counted a few times. The chain has TRBV7-9 and TRBJ1-2, with D hard to call. The CDR3 is 15 residues long. With 5 bases removed from V and 4 bases from J, the gap between germline ends came to 17 bases. CDR1 and CDR2 from the germline V gene are SEHNR and FQNEAQ (reference sequence). DNA for the CDR3: TGTGCCAGCAGCCTTCTTATTGCGGGCGCCTATGGCTACACCTTC. Translated: CASSLLIAGAYGYTF.

This clone was counted once. The rearrangement joins TRBV18 to TRBJ2-7; D remains unclear. The CDR3 is 14 amino acids. Germline assignment: CDR1 KGHSH and CDR2 LQKENI. V lost 3 bases and J lost 2, with 11 bases in between. The DNA of the CDR3 is TGTGCCAGCTCACCCCTCTTGAAGCCCTACGAGCAGTACTTC. Translating gives CASSPLLKPYEQYF. The entire variable domain, with the rest obtained from reference TRBV18 and TRBJ2-7, is as follows: NAGVMQNPRHLVRRRGQEARLRCSPMKGHSHVYWYRQLPEEGLKFMVYLQKENIIDESGMPKERFSAEFPKEGPSILRIQQVVRGDSAAYFCASSPLLKPYEQYFGPGTRLTVT.

The chain recombines TRBV5-1 with TRBJ2-7, with 9 bases matching TRBD1. The CDR3 loop spans 16 amino acids. J was trimmed by 0 bases and V by 8 bases; bases with no gene match: 12. CDR1 SGHRS and CDR2 YFSETQ come from the germline V gene. This chain's CDR3 is CASSVTGGDYSYEQYF. As DNA, the CDR3 is TGCGCCAGTTCGGTGACAGGGGGTGACTACTCCTACGAGCAGTACTTC.

This rearrangement joins TRBV28 to TRBJ2-5; TRBD2 might be the D (7 bases). The germline V gene encodes CDR1 MDHEN and CDR2 SYDVKM. There are 16 residues in the CDR3. The V and J ends lost 3 bases and 7 bases respectively, with 21 bases between them. The CDR3 DNA sequence: TGTGCCAGCAGTTTCGGGACGAGGATAAGGGGGGGGACCCAGTACTTC. This translates into CASSFGTRIRGGTQYF.

The chain joins TRBV19 to TRBJ1-4; TRBD1 is a possible D gene (6 bases). The CDR3 loop spans 14 amino acids. V lost 5 bases, J lost 8 bases, and 15 bases lay in between. Per the germline V gene, CDR1 is LNHDA and CDR2 is SQIVND (reference sequence). The CDR3 DNA reads TGTGCCAGTAGTGTTGACAGGTCGAAGGAAAAACTGTTTTTT. Protein: CASSVDRSKEKLFF.

This chain joins TRBV2 and TRBJ2-3, with TRBD1 matching over 7 bases. The CDR3 has 14 amino acids. J gave up 4 bases and V 7 bases, and 8 bases lay outside the gene matches. Germline lookup yields CDR1 SNHLY and CDR2 FYNNEI. In nucleotides, the CDR3 is TGTGCCAGCAAAGTCACAGGGGATGCAGATACGCAGTATTTT. Residues: CASKVTGDADTQYF.

In its sample, this clone was seen a few times. J is TRBJ2-7 and V is TRBV28, with 11 positions matching TRBD2. With V trimmed by 10 bases and J by 7 bases, 18 bases remained unmatched. The CDR3 has 16 amino acids. The germline gives CDR1 MDHEN, CDR2 SYDVKM. The CDR3 here is CATTALSGRVTWEQYF. CDR3 in DNA: TGTGCCACCACTGCCCTTAGCGGGAGGGTGACGTGGGAGCAGTACTTC.

This clone was found once. V is TRBV28 and J is TRBJ2-7; 7 bases are a match to TRBD2. The CDR3 sequence is 15 residues long. Trimming at V came to 4 bases and at J to 6 bases, leaving 12 bases not matched to a gene. CDR1 and CDR2 from the germline V gene are MDHEN and SYDVKM. The CDR3 DNA reads as TGTGCCAGCAGTTACGTAGGGACTACCCTCGTCGAGCAGTACTTC. Protein sequence: CASSYVGTTLVEQYF.

The chain recombines TRBV7-9 with TRBJ1-5, with D possibly matching TRBD1 (5 bases). Germline V gene sequence: CDR1 SEHNR, CDR2 FQNEAQ (reference sequence). This CDR3 has 13 amino acids. Trimming cost V 5 bases and J 8 bases, with 13 bases left between them. CDR3 sequence (DNA): TGTGCCAGCAGCCAAAACAGGTATGAGCCCCAGCATTTT. Amino acid sequence: CASSQNRYEPQHF.

The rearrangement joins TRBV5-6 to TRBJ1-1; 7 bases line up with TRBD1. Trimming at V came to 2 bases and at J to 3 bases, leaving 7 bases not matched to a gene. The germline V gene has CDR1 SGHDT and CDR2 YYEEEE. The CDR3 loop spans 15 amino acids. The CDR3 protein is CASSFRGVGDTEAFF. The CDR3 DNA is TGTGCCAGCAGCTTCAGGGGGGTCGGGGACACTGAAGCTTTCTTT.

V gene TRBV19 combines with J gene TRBJ2-2; the match to TRBD1 covers 7 bases. This CDR3 is 14 amino acids long. Germline V lookup: CDR1 LNHDA, CDR2 SQIVND (reference sequence). The V segment lost 4 bases and the J segment 3 bases; nucleotides outside the gene matches: 2. The CDR3 sequence: CASSTTGDTGELFF. The DNA of the CDR3 is TGTGCCAGTAGTACAACAGGGGACACCGGGGAGCTGTTTTTT.

This chain uses TRBV6-1 with TRBJ2-1, with 11 positions matching TRBD2. The CDR3 totals 15 residues. Germline CDR1 is MNHNS and CDR2 is SASEGT. V lost 5 bases to trimming and J lost 8 bases; unmatched junction nucleotides: 8. The CDR3 sequence is CASSKTSGSGDEQFF. CDR3 bases: TGTGCCAGCAGTAAAACTAGCGGGAGCGGTGATGAGCAGTTCTTC.

This chain connects TRBV4-3 to TRBJ1-5; 8 bases fit TRBD1. V gave up 3 bases and J gave up 9 bases; unmatched junction bases: 7. Germline V gives CDR1 LGHNA, CDR2 YSLEER. This CDR3 has 14 amino acids. As DNA, the CDR3 is TGCGCCAGCAGCCATGACAGGGGCCCGGGGCCCCAGCATTTT. Amino acid sequence: CASSHDRGPGPQHF.